This T cell receptor beta chain was identified in a study of blood T cell repertoires in COVID-19. Across the study: From the United States, Italy and Spain came samples of acute and convalescent COVID-19. T cells, B-cell-depleted T cells, or PBMCs supplied cDNA or gDNA.

Profiled with immunoSEQ multiplex PCR; TCRdb holds only in-frame clones, not every one. The table has a few hundred thousand clones, roughly 90% seen once. There are 14 residues in the CDR3. CDR1 LNHDA and CDR2 SQIVND come from the germline V gene (reference sequence). Unmatched junction bases numbered 7, after V lost 7 bases and J lost 2 bases. Cohorts were assigned according to the clinical history that participants reported. Material: PBMCs or T cells enriched from blood (not recorded which). The chain employs TRBV19 and TRBJ1-1; TRBD1 agrees at 7 bases. The clonotype originates from a woman under 40 who had recovered from COVID-19. CDR3 DNA sequence: TGTGCCAGTACCACGGGACAGATAAACACTGAAGCTTTCTTT. Its protein product is CASTTGQINTEAFF.